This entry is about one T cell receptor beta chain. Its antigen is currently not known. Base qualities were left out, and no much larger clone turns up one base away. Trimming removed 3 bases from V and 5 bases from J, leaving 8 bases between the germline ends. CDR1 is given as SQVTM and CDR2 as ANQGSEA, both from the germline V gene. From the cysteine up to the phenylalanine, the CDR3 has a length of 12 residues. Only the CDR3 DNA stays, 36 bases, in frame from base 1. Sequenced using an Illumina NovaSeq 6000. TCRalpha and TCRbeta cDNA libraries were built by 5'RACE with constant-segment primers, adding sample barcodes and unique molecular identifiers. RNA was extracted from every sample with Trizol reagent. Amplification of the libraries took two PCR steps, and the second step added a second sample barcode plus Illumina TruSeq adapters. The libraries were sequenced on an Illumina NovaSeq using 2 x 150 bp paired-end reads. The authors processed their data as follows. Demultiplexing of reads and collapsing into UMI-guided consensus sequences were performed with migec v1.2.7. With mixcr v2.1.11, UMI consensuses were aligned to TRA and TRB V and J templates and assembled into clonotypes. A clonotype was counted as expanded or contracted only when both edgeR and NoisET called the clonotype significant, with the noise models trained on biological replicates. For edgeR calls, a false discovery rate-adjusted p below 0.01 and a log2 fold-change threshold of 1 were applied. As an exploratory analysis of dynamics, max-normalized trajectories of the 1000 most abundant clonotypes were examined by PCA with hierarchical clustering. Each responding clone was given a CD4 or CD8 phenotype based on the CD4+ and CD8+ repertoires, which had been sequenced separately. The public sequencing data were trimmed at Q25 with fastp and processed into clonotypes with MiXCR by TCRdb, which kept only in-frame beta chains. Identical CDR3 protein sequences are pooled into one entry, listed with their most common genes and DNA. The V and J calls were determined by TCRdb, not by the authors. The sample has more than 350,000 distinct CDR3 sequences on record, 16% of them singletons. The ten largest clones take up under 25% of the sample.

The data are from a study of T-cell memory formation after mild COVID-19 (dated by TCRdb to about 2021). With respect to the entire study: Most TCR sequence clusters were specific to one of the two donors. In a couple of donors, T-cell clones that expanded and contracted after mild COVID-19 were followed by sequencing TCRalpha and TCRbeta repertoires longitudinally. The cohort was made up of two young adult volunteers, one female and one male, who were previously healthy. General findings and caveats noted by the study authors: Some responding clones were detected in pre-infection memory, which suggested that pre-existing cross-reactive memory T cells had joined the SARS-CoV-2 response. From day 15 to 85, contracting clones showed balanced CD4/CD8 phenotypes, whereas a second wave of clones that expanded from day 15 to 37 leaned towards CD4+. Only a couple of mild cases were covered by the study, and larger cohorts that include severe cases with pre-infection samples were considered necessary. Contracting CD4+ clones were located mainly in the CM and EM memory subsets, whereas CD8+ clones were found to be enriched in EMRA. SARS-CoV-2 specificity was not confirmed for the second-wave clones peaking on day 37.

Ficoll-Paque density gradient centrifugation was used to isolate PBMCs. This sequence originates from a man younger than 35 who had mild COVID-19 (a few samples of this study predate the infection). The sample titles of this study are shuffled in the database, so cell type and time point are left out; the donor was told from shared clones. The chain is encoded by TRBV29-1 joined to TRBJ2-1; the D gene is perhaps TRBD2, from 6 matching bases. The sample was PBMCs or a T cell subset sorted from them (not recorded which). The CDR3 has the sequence CSVDGGNNEQFF. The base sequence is TGCAGCGTTGATGGAGGGAACAATGAGCAGTTCTTC.